This T cell receptor (beta chain) was observed in a study of breast tumors, draining lymph nodes, adjacent tissues. Broader study findings: Luminal-like breast cancer showed significantly greater tumor-nontumor repertoire similarity than basal-like breast cancer did.

Samples came from axillary lymph nodes draining the breast cancer. This clonotype was seen ten or more times. Its antigen remains unidentified. J was trimmed by 7 bases and V by 0 bases; bases with no gene match: 8. Germline CDR1 SEHNR, CDR2 FQNEAQ (reference sequence). The CDR3 is 16 residues long. From the multiplex PCR reads, TCRdb called clonotypes with MiXCR, one entry per CDR3 protein. The sample lists about 140,000 distinct CDR3 sequences; around 22% were seen once. Sequenced input: axillary lymph node tissue. This chain uses TRBV7-9 with TRBJ2-2, with TRBD2 identical over 7 bases. This sequence originates from a female donor with breast cancer. Some clones in this sample may be carry-over from other donors' samples. The CDR3 loop is CASSLAQGLPIGELFF. CDR3 nucleotides: TGTGCCAGCAGCTTAGCGCAGGGACTACCGATCGGGGAGCTGTTTTTT.